The 27 T cell receptor beta chains listed next were all sequenced from one sample in a study of identifying expanded T cells in peripheral blood. Profiled with immunoSEQ multiplex PCR; TCRdb holds only in-frame clones, not every one. This table holds some 75,000 clones, about 90% found once. Sequencing was carried out using blood. The receptors were gathered from a person aged 18-69 years in good health.

V is TRBV18 and J is TRBJ2-2; weak D call: TRBD1 (5 bases). The V end was cut by 1 base, the J end by 1 base, with 7 bases between. The CDR3 length is 15 residues. Germline V gene lookup returns CDR1 KGHSH and CDR2 LQKENI. CDR3: CASSPQGLNTGELFF. The CDR3 nucleotides are TGTGCCAGCTCACCACAGGGGTTGAACACCGGGGAGCTGTTTTTT.

The J gene is TRBJ1-1, the V gene TRBV7-6; 7 nucleotides line up with TRBD1. The V and J ends lost 5 bases and 4 bases, in that order; junction bases with no gene match: 1. This CDR3 region has 12 residues. CDR1 is SGHVS and CDR2 is FNYEAQ in the germline V gene. The CDR3 is CASSDRVTEAFF. The CDR3 DNA is TGTGCCAGCAGCGACAGGGTCACTGAAGCTTTCTTT.

This clone was seen a single time. CDR3 in DNA: TGTGCCAGCAGCTTAGGGGCAGACCGCTCCTACGAGCAGTACTTC. Translating gives CASSLGADRSYEQYF. This chain connects TRBV7-2 to TRBJ2-7; no definite D call. Trimming left V 1 base short and J 0 bases short, with 10 bases between. This CDR3 is 15 amino acids long. CDR1 is SGHTA and CDR2 is FQGNSA in the germline V gene.

The V call is TRBV11-2, the J call TRBJ2-1; D ambiguous. This CDR3 comprises 15 residues. CDR1 is SGHAT, CDR2 FQNNGV, per germline. Trimming cost V 5 bases and J 8 bases, with 19 bases left between them. The CDR3 coding sequence is TGTGCCAGCAGCACAATGGGCTACTTTTTCGATGAGCAGTTCTTC. The encoded protein is CASSTMGYFFDEQFF.

The chain links TRBV9 to TRBJ2-1, with a weak D call TRBD1 (5 bases). CDR3 length: 14 residues. V was clipped by 4 bases and J by 3 bases, with 11 bases between them. Looked up from germline, CDR1 is SGDLS and CDR2 is YYNGEE. The CDR3 DNA reads as TGTGCCAGCAGCACCCGACAGTACTACAATGAGCAGTTCTTC. It specifies CASSTRQYYNEQFF.

The rearrangement joins TRBV7-2 to TRBJ2-3; 9 nucleotides agree with TRBD1. V was pared by 5 bases and J by 5 bases, with 5 bases of the junction left unmatched. The CDR3 length is 14 residues. Germline lookup yields CDR1 SGHTA and CDR2 FQGNSA. The chain's CDR3 is CASSPQGQGDTQYF. The CDR3 nucleotides are TGTGCCAGCAGCCCTCAGGGACAGGGAGATACGCAGTATTTT.

This sequence joins TRBV28 and TRBJ2-3; TRBD2 agrees at 7 bases. The V gene end was trimmed by 3 bases and the J gene end by 0 bases; junction bases not matched to a gene: 0. The CDR3 runs to 14 residues. Germline CDR1 and CDR2: MDHEN and SYDVKM. CDR3 sequence (DNA): TGTGCCAGCAGTTTCGGGGGGAGCACAGATACGCAGTATTTT. Protein product: CASSFGGSTDTQYF.

This chain joins TRBV10-3 and TRBJ2-2, with D uncertain. CDR1 is ENHRY, CDR2 SYGVKD, per germline. This CDR3 comprises 15 residues. Trimming stripped 0 bases from V and 2 bases from J, with 7 bases between. The CDR3 region is CAISESQPNTGELFF. For the CDR3, the DNA is TGTGCCATCAGTGAGTCTCAGCCAAACACCGGGGAGCTGTTTTTT.

The chain couples TRBV19 to TRBJ1-2; perhaps TRBD1 as D (5 bases). CDR3 length equals 14 residues. Trimming took off 6 bases at V and 3 bases at J, with 14 bases between the two ends. Looked up from germline, CDR1 is LNHDA and CDR2 is SQIVND (reference sequence). The DNA for the CDR3 is TGTGCCAGTAGATGGGACGGAACTTACTATGGCTACACCTTC. Translating it yields CASRWDGTYYGYTF.

This rearrangement joins TRBV10-3 to TRBJ1-4; 7 bases map to TRBD1. Germline values: CDR1 ENHRY, CDR2 SYGVKD. After removal of 3 bases from V and 4 bases from J, the junction contained 8 bases not matched to a gene. This CDR3 has 16 amino acids. The CDR3 sequence is CAISEERDSINEKLFF. The CDR3 bases are TGTGCCATCAGTGAAGAAAGGGACAGCATTAATGAAAAACTGTTTTTT.

The rearrangement links TRBV2 to TRBJ2-5; D is perhaps TRBD2 (5 bases). Germline values: CDR1 SNHLY, CDR2 FYNNEI. V was cut by 2 bases and J by 5 bases, with 12 bases left in between. The CDR3 consists of 14 residues. The CDR3 reads CASSELLVGETQYF. The CDR3 region has the DNA TGTGCCAGCAGTGAACTACTAGTTGGGGAGACCCAGTACTTC.

CDR3 bases: TGTGCCGGTGGACAGGATCGAGGGAATGAGCAGTTCTTC. This codes for CAGGQDRGNEQFF. This sequence joins TRBV2 and TRBJ2-1; 7 bases map to TRBD1. Germline V CDR1 and CDR2: SNHLY, FYNNEI. The length of the CDR3 is 13 residues. V was pared by 11 bases and J by 7 bases, with 11 bases of the junction left unmatched. The entire variable domain, with the rest obtained from reference TRBV2 and TRBJ2-1, is as follows: EPEVTQTPSHQVTQMGQEVILRCVPISNHLYFYWYRQILGQKVEFLVSFYNNEISEKSEIFDDQFSVERPDGSNFTLKIRSTKLEDSAMYFCAGGQDRGNEQFFGPGTRLTVL.

V gene TRBV5-1 combines with J gene TRBJ2-3, with D hard to call. The V and J ends lost 0 bases and 0 bases respectively, with 8 bases between them. Germline assignment: CDR1 SGHRS and CDR2 YFSETQ. This CDR3 has 15 residues. This CDR3 is CASSLEAASTDTQYF. CDR3 in DNA: TGCGCCAGCAGCTTGGAGGCTGCTAGCACAGATACGCAGTATTTT.

The CDR3: CASSFFRGAEVETQYF. The CDR3 bases are TGTGCCAGCAGCTTCTTTAGGGGCGCCGAGGTTGAGACCCAGTACTTC. The gene calls are TRBV5-4 and TRBJ2-5, with TRBD1 as a possible D gene (5 bases). The germline V and J ends were trimmed by 2 bases and 5 bases, with 19 bases remaining between them. The CDR3 is 16 amino acids. CDR1 is SGHNT, CDR2 YYREEE, per germline (reference sequence).

The chain couples TRBV6-5 to TRBJ2-2; D call uncertain. V was shortened by 2 bases and J by 1 base, with 11 bases between the two germline ends. The CDR3 totals 16 residues. Per germline, CDR1 MNHEY and CDR2 SVGAGI. This CDR3 reads CASSYRFSLNTGELFF. DNA of the CDR3: TGTGCCAGCAGTTACAGATTCTCATTGAACACCGGGGAGCTGTTTTTT.

V is TRBV9 and J is TRBJ1-2; D perhaps matches TRBD1 (6 bases). V dropped 4 bases and J dropped 14 bases, with 15 bases sitting between them. Germline-derived CDR1 and CDR2 are SGDLS and YYNGEE. The CDR3 length is 11 residues. The DNA for the CDR3 is TGTGCCAGCAGCATTCGGGGGCTTTATACCTTC. Amino acid sequence: CASSIRGLYTF.

The chain carries TRBV28 and TRBJ2-5, with TRBD2 identical over 7 bases. The CDR3 totals 15 residues. In germline, CDR1 is MDHEN, CDR2 SYDVKM. After removal of 4 bases from V and 3 bases from J, the junction contained 8 bases not matched to a gene. Here the CDR3 DNA reads TGTGCCAGCAGTTCATCGGGAGGTGTGGAAGAGACCCAGTACTTC. It translates to CASSSSGGVEETQYF.

The J gene is TRBJ1-1, the V gene TRBV7-8, with 9 nucleotides matching TRBD1. Germline V gene lookup returns CDR1 SGHVS and CDR2 FQNEAQ. The CDR3 extends over 15 amino acids. The V segment lost 6 bases and the J segment 3 bases; nucleotides outside the gene matches: 8. The DNA of the CDR3 is TGTGCCAGCAGACAAACAGGGGGCCACCACACTGAAGCTTTCTTT. Encoded protein: CASRQTGGHHTEAFF. The full variable domain, with the rest looked up from reference TRBV7-8 and TRBJ1-1, is GAGVSQSPRYKVAKRGQDVALRCDPISGHVSLFWYQQALGQGPEFLTYFQNEAQLDKSGLPSDRFFAERPEGSVSTLKIQRTQQEDSAVYLCASRQTGGHHTEAFFGQGTRLTVV.

CDR3 in amino acids: CASSLTPDIPYEQYF. The DNA of the CDR3 is TGTGCCAGCAGTTTAACCCCCGATATCCCCTACGAGCAGTACTTC. The chain uses TRBV27 and TRBJ2-7; D gene unclear. The CDR3 has 15 residues. Trimming took 2 bases from V and 2 from J, leaving 13 bases between them. Per the germline V gene, CDR1 is MNHEY and CDR2 is SMNVEV (reference sequence).

V gene TRBV7-2 combines with J gene TRBJ2-1, with 10 nucleotides matching TRBD2. The CDR3 runs 15 residues. Germline V gene data show CDR1 as SGHTA and CDR2 as FQGNSA. V trimming: 4 bases; J trimming: 3 bases; junction bases outside the gene matches: 3. CDR3 in DNA: TGTGCCAGCAGCTCTGGACTAGCGGACTACAATGAGCAGTTCTTC. The encoded protein is CASSSGLADYNEQFF.

J is TRBJ2-3 and V is TRBV7-2; 10 bases match TRBD2. The CDR3 totals 15 residues. V lost 3 bases and J lost 5; bases outside the gene matches: 5. CDR1 and CDR2 from the germline V gene are SGHTA and FQGNSA. This chain's CDR3 is CASSLERGGRDTQYF. DNA of the CDR3: TGTGCCAGCAGCTTGGAGCGGGGGGGGAGAGATACGCAGTATTTT.

The chain employs TRBV7-2 and TRBJ1-2, with a tentative D call TRBD1 (6 bases). V was cut by 0 bases and J by 4 bases, with 9 bases left in between. This CDR3 is built from 14 residues. Per the germline V gene, CDR1 is SGHTA and CDR2 is FQGNSA. Here the CDR3 DNA reads TGTGCCAGCAGCTTAGCAGACAGGTCCTATGGCTACACCTTC. Its translation: CASSLADRSYGYTF. The variable domain in full, completed from reference TRBV7-2 and TRBJ1-2, reads GAGVSQSPSNKVTEKGKDVELRCDPISGHTALYWYRQSLGQGLEFLIYFQGNSAPDKSGLPSDRFSAERTGGSVSTLTIQRTQQEDSAVYLCASSLADRSYGYTFGSGTRLTVV.

This clone was seen a handful of times. Here the CDR3 reads CASSGYGTSGTSADTQYF. In DNA form, the CDR3 reads TGTGCCAGCAGCGGTTACGGGACTAGCGGGACGTCCGCAGATACGCAGTATTTT. The V call is TRBV7-9, the J call TRBJ2-3; 13 positions match TRBD2. J lost 4 bases, V lost 5 bases, and 12 bases had no gene match. CDR3 length: 18 amino acids. Germline-derived CDR1 and CDR2 are SEHNR and FQNEAQ (reference sequence).

The chain couples TRBV9 to TRBJ1-4; tentative D call: TRBD1 (5 bases). V was cut by 1 base and J by 8 bases, with 12 bases left in between. This CDR3 spans 14 amino acids. Germline V gene lookup returns CDR1 SGDLS and CDR2 YYNGEE. The CDR3 region has the DNA TGTGCCAGCAGCGTACAGAGCAGGGACGAAAAACTGTTTTTT. Translating gives CASSVQSRDEKLFF.

The gene calls are TRBV16 and TRBJ1-2, with a tentative D call TRBD1 (5 bases). Germline assignment: CDR1 KGHSY and CDR2 FQNENV. This CDR3 comprises 14 residues. Trimming pared 1 base from V and 6 bases from J, leaving 12 bases between. The CDR3 region has the DNA TGTGCCAGCAGCCAATGGGGCAGTCCGCATGGCTACACCTTC. Translated: CASSQWGSPHGYTF. The complete variable domain, with remaining parts taken from reference TRBV16 and TRBJ1-2, reads GEEVAQTPKHLVRGEGQKAKLYCAPIKGHSYVFWYQQVLKNEFKFLISFQNENVFDETGMPKERFSAKCLPNSPCSLEIQATKLEDSAVYFCASSQWGSPHGYTFGSGTRLTVV.

A single count supports this clone. The chain uses TRBV27 and TRBJ2-7, with D perhaps TRBD1 (6 bases). The germline gives CDR1 MNHEY, CDR2 SMNVEV (reference sequence). V was clipped by 5 bases and J by 4 bases, with 9 bases between them. The CDR3 length is 12 residues. CDR3 sequence (DNA): TGTGCCAGCAGTGATACAGGGTACGAGCAGTACTTC. It encodes CASSDTGYEQYF.

The chain combines TRBV18 with TRBJ2-7; perhaps TRBD1 as D (6 bases). The CDR3 covers 16 residues. Germline V gene data show CDR1 as KGHSH and CDR2 as LQKENI. The V gene lost 2 bases and the J gene lost 0 bases, with 14 bases spanning the gap. CDR3 in amino acids: CASSPIRDRSSYEQYF. CDR3 sequence (DNA): TGTGCCAGCTCACCAATCCGAGACAGGAGCTCCTACGAGCAGTACTTC.